These T cell receptor beta chains were read from a single sample in a study of T cell responses to AZD1222 COVID-19 vaccine. Repertoires were generated with immunoSEQ multiplex PCR, while TCRdb's copy carries only in-frame clones and drops some. The profile covers around 50,000 clones, with about 81% appearing a single time and roughly 10% taken by the ten largest. Here the sequenced sample was peripheral blood, taken on day 0 of AZD1222 vaccination. The receptors come from an adult in good health. Each CDR3 is given with its conserved first and last residue. D genes are given only for firm matches. Not every row has a clone size; where given, it reads once, few, many or a size class.

v_call: TRBV5-4
j_call: TRBJ1-2
d_call: TRBD1
clone_size: -
cdr3_nt: TGTGCCAGCAGCTTACAGGGGAGACTTAACTATGGCTACACCTTC
cdr3_aa: CASSLQGRLNYGYTF

v_call: TRBV7-6
j_call: TRBJ2-5
d_call: TRBD2
clone_size: -
cdr3_nt: TGTGCCAGCAGCTTAGGTCCAGCGGGGGGAGCGGAGACCCAGTACTTC
cdr3_aa: CASSLGPAGGAETQYF

v_call: TRBV5-1
j_call: TRBJ2-7
d_call: -
clone_size: few
cdr3_nt: TGCGCCAGCAGGTTACAGGGTTCGGAGGACGAGCAGTACTTC
cdr3_aa: CASRLQGSEDEQYF

v_call: TRBV5-4
j_call: TRBJ2-2
d_call: -
clone_size: -
cdr3_nt: TGTGCCAGCAGCTTGGGACTCAACACCGGGGAGCTGTTTTTT
cdr3_aa: CASSLGLNTGELFF

v_call: TRBV3-1/TRBV3-2
j_call: TRBJ2-7
d_call: TRBD2
clone_size: -
cdr3_nt: TGTGCCAGCAGCCAAGGGCGGACTAGCGGGAGAACGGGCGAGCAGTACTTC
cdr3_aa: CASSQGRTSGRTGEQYF

v_call: TRBV11-2
j_call: TRBJ1-2
d_call: -
clone_size: few
cdr3_nt: TGTGCCAGCAGCTCCCTCCAGGGGTTCAACTATGGCTACACCTTC
cdr3_aa: CASSSLQGFNYGYTF

v_call: TRBV4-2
j_call: TRBJ1-5
d_call: TRBD1
clone_size: -
cdr3_nt: TGTGCCAGCAGCCAAGATAGCGGCAGGGGGAATGAGCCCCAGCATTTT
cdr3_aa: CASSQDSGRGNEPQHF

v_call: TRBV6-1
j_call: TRBJ1-6
d_call: TRBD1
clone_size: -
cdr3_nt: TGTGCCAGCAGTGAAATAGAGACAGGGGTTTCACCCCTCCACTTT
cdr3_aa: CASSEIETGVSPLHF

v_call: TRBV7-2
j_call: TRBJ1-2
d_call: TRBD1
clone_size: -
cdr3_nt: TGTGCCAGCAGCTGGAACAGGGGCCCCAATGGCTACACCTTC
cdr3_aa: CASSWNRGPNGYTF

v_call: TRBV28
j_call: TRBJ2-2
d_call: TRBD2
clone_size: -
cdr3_nt: TGTGCCAGCAGTCCCTGGACTAGCGGGAGTTCCCGGGAGCTGTTTTTT
cdr3_aa: CASSPWTSGSSRELFF

v_call: TRBV12-3/TRBV12-4
j_call: TRBJ2-7
d_call: -
clone_size: -
cdr3_nt: TGTGCCAGCAGTGTGTTGGGGGTTGGCGAGCAGTACTTC
cdr3_aa: CASSVLGVGEQYF

v_call: TRBV18
j_call: TRBJ2-1
d_call: -
clone_size: -
cdr3_nt: TGTGCCAGCTCACTGGGCAACAATGAGCAGTTCTTC
cdr3_aa: CASSLGNNEQFF

v_call: TRBV2
j_call: TRBJ2-2
d_call: TRBD2
clone_size: once
cdr3_nt: TGTGCCAGCAATCTAGCGGGAGGATCGAACACCGGGGAGCTGTTTTTT
cdr3_aa: CASNLAGGSNTGELFF

v_call: TRBV29-1
j_call: TRBJ2-7
d_call: -
clone_size: -
cdr3_nt: TGCAGCGTTGCACGTTCCCCTGTCTCCTACGAGCAGTACTTC
cdr3_aa: CSVARSPVSYEQYF

v_call: TRBV19
j_call: TRBJ1-3
d_call: TRBD1
clone_size: once
cdr3_nt: TGTGCCAGTAGTCTTGGGGACAGGAAGTCCGGAAACACCATATATTTT
cdr3_aa: CASSLGDRKSGNTIYF

v_call: TRBV4-3
j_call: TRBJ2-1
d_call: -
clone_size: -
cdr3_nt: TGCGCCAGCAGCCAAGACCGGGGAGACTACAATGAGCAGTTCTTC
cdr3_aa: CASSQDRGDYNEQFF

v_call: TRBV25-1
j_call: TRBJ1-6
d_call: TRBD1
clone_size: -
cdr3_nt: TGTGCCAGCACCGGGACAGGGAATTCACCCCTCCACTTT
cdr3_aa: CASTGTGNSPLHF

v_call: TRBV27
j_call: TRBJ2-3
d_call: -
clone_size: -
cdr3_nt: TGTGCCAGCAGTTTATCTAGCGCGTCGTCAGATACGCAGTATTTT
cdr3_aa: CASSLSSASSDTQYF

v_call: TRBV28
j_call: TRBJ1-5
d_call: -
clone_size: -
cdr3_nt: TGTGCCAGCAGTTTTAGTGGGGGCGGTAGCAATCAGCCCCAGCATTTT
cdr3_aa: CASSFSGGGSNQPQHF

v_call: TRBV18
j_call: TRBJ1-2
d_call: -
clone_size: -
cdr3_nt: TGTGCCAGCTCGGCGACGGAACTAAATTATGGCTACACCTTC
cdr3_aa: CASSATELNYGYTF

v_call: TRBV6-6
j_call: TRBJ1-4
d_call: TRBD1
clone_size: -
cdr3_nt: TGTGCCAGCAGACCTCAGGGGGCCGGTGAAAAACTGTTTTTT
cdr3_aa: CASRPQGAGEKLFF

v_call: TRBV7-2
j_call: TRBJ2-2
d_call: -
clone_size: -
cdr3_nt: TGTGCCAGCAGCTCCGCTCCCAGAGTGGGGGCCGGGGAGCTGTTTTTT
cdr3_aa: CASSSAPRVGAGELFF

v_call: TRBV13
j_call: TRBJ1-5
d_call: -
clone_size: -
cdr3_nt: TGTGCCAGCAGCTTAAGAGGGATGGGAAATCAGCCCCAGCATTTT
cdr3_aa: CASSLRGMGNQPQHF

v_call: TRBV7-3
j_call: TRBJ1-3
d_call: -
clone_size: -
cdr3_nt: TGTGCCAGCAGCTCTCGACAGGGAAACACCATATATTTT
cdr3_aa: CASSSRQGNTIYF

v_call: TRBV10-1
j_call: TRBJ2-1
d_call: -
clone_size: once
cdr3_nt: TGCGCCAGCAGTGGTTTAGTTAATGAGCAGTTCTTC
cdr3_aa: CASSGLVNEQFF

v_call: TRBV28
j_call: TRBJ2-3
d_call: -
clone_size: -
cdr3_nt: TGTGCCAGCAGTTGGGGGCACGATACGCAGTATTTT
cdr3_aa: CASSWGHDTQYF

v_call: TRBV19
j_call: TRBJ1-4
d_call: TRBD1
clone_size: -
cdr3_nt: TGTGCCAGTAGCCGAGCAGGGGGCACAACTAATGAAAAACTGTTTTTT
cdr3_aa: CASSRAGGTTNEKLFF

v_call: TRBV28
j_call: TRBJ2-5
d_call: -
clone_size: -
cdr3_nt: TGTGCCAGCAGGCTAGCGGAGACCCAGTACTTC
cdr3_aa: CASRLAETQYF

v_call: TRBV6-6
j_call: TRBJ2-5
d_call: -
clone_size: -
cdr3_nt: TGTGCCAGCAGCCCTCGGGACATCATTCTGGAGACCCAGTACTTC
cdr3_aa: CASSPRDIILETQYF

v_call: TRBV6-5
j_call: TRBJ2-2
d_call: TRBD1
clone_size: -
cdr3_nt: TGTGCCAGCAAGCGGGACAGGGACCACACCGGGGAGCTGTTTTTT
cdr3_aa: CASKRDRDHTGELFF

v_call: TRBV5-1
j_call: TRBJ2-5
d_call: -
clone_size: -
cdr3_nt: TGCGCCAGCAGCCAACCCGGACAAGAAGAGACCCAGTACTTC
cdr3_aa: CASSQPGQEETQYF

v_call: TRBV7-2
j_call: TRBJ2-5
d_call: -
clone_size: -
cdr3_nt: TGTGCCAGCAGCTTATCGGGACTCTTCCAAGAGACCCAGTACTTC
cdr3_aa: CASSLSGLFQETQYF

v_call: TRBV6-5
j_call: TRBJ1-2
d_call: -
clone_size: -
cdr3_nt: TGTGCCAGCAGTCTCTATGGCTACACCTTC
cdr3_aa: CASSLYGYTF

v_call: TRBV18
j_call: TRBJ1-2
d_call: -
clone_size: -
cdr3_nt: TGTGCCAGCTCACCAGGGGGCCGACGGGGTTATGGCTACACCTTC
cdr3_aa: CASSPGGRRGYGYTF

v_call: TRBV3-1/TRBV3-2
j_call: TRBJ2-1
d_call: TRBD1
clone_size: -
cdr3_nt: TGTGCCAGCAGCCACGGGACAGGGCGGATTGAGCAGTTCTTC
cdr3_aa: CASSHGTGRIEQFF

v_call: TRBV24-1
j_call: TRBJ1-1
d_call: TRBD1
clone_size: -
cdr3_nt: TGTGCCACCAGTGATTCCGGCAGGGGGCCCACTGAAGCTTTCTTT
cdr3_aa: CATSDSGRGPTEAFF

v_call: TRBV11-2
j_call: TRBJ1-1
d_call: TRBD1
clone_size: -
cdr3_nt: TGTGCCAGCAGCCCAACAGGGGGAAGAGGAGCTTTCTTT
cdr3_aa: CASSPTGGRGAFF

v_call: TRBV23-1
j_call: TRBJ1-2
d_call: -
clone_size: -
cdr3_nt: TGCGCCAGCAGTCACCTAGACGGGTATAAGGACTATGGCTACACCTTC
cdr3_aa: CASSHLDGYKDYGYTF

v_call: TRBV28
j_call: TRBJ2-3
d_call: TRBD2
clone_size: -
cdr3_nt: TGTGCCAGCAGCTTCAACAGGAACCTAGCGGGTACAGATACGCAGTATTTT
cdr3_aa: CASSFNRNLAGTDTQYF

v_call: TRBV30
j_call: TRBJ2-7
d_call: TRBD1
clone_size: -
cdr3_nt: TGTGCCTGGAGTAGGGACAGCGACGAGCAGTACTTC
cdr3_aa: CAWSRDSDEQYF

v_call: TRBV9
j_call: TRBJ1-6
d_call: TRBD1
clone_size: -
cdr3_nt: TGTGCCAGCACCCCGGGACAGGGGCCTAGCTCCTATAATTCACCCCTCCACTTT
cdr3_aa: CASTPGQGPSSYNSPLHF

v_call: TRBV27
j_call: TRBJ1-2
d_call: -
clone_size: -
cdr3_nt: TGTGCCAGCAGTTCAAATCTACAGCCAGTCCCCTATGGCTACACCTTC
cdr3_aa: CASSSNLQPVPYGYTF

v_call: TRBV14
j_call: TRBJ2-6
d_call: -
clone_size: -
cdr3_nt: TGTGCCAGCAGCCAAGAATTTCGGCTCTCTGGGGCCAACGTCCTGACTTTC
cdr3_aa: CASSQEFRLSGANVLTF

v_call: TRBV7-8
j_call: TRBJ1-1
d_call: -
clone_size: once
cdr3_nt: TGTGCCAGCACCAATTTGGGGGGCCAGAACACTGAAGCTTTCTTT
cdr3_aa: CASTNLGGQNTEAFF

v_call: TRBV28
j_call: TRBJ2-7
d_call: -
clone_size: medium-sized
cdr3_nt: TGTGCCAGCAGTTTGACAGTTGCCCCTGGGAAGCAGTACTTC
cdr3_aa: CASSLTVAPGKQYF

v_call: TRBV29-1
j_call: TRBJ2-1
d_call: TRBD2
clone_size: -
cdr3_nt: TGCAGCGTTGAGCGACTAGCGGGGACCAATGAGCAGTTCTTC
cdr3_aa: CSVERLAGTNEQFF

v_call: TRBV13
j_call: TRBJ1-4
d_call: TRBD1
clone_size: -
cdr3_nt: TGTGCCAGCAGCACTCGGACAGGGGGAGCTGAAAAACTGTTTTTT
cdr3_aa: CASSTRTGGAEKLFF

v_call: TRBV27
j_call: TRBJ1-2
d_call: TRBD1
clone_size: few
cdr3_nt: TGTGCCAGCAGTTTATCGAGCAGGGGGGTCTTGAGCTACACCTTC
cdr3_aa: CASSLSSRGVLSYTF

v_call: TRBV19
j_call: TRBJ2-3
d_call: -
clone_size: -
cdr3_nt: TGTGCCAGTAGTCAAGGGCGGACGGGGCAGTATTTT
cdr3_aa: CASSQGRTGQYF

v_call: TRBV23-1
j_call: TRBJ2-3
d_call: -
clone_size: -
cdr3_nt: TGCGCCAGCAGTCATGTATGTCTAGGCACAGATACGCAGTATTTT
cdr3_aa: CASSHVCLGTDTQYF